This passage covers 19 T cell receptor beta chains from one sample sequenced in a study of CD8+ T cells in alopecia areata. Reverse transcribed after extraction, RNA yielded cDNA as the sequencing template. Profiled with immunoSEQ multiplex PCR; TCRdb holds only in-frame clones, not every one. The table records 150,000 or so clones, approximately 49% of them present only once. This sample comprised CD8+ T cells sorted from blood, obtained at week 0. Receptor source: a human donor with alopecia areata.

The J gene is TRBJ1-4, the V gene TRBV27; unclear D gene. The CDR3 sequence is 14 residues long. V gave up 2 bases and J gave up 2 bases, with 6 bases separating them. The germline V gene has CDR1 MNHEY and CDR2 SMNVEV (reference sequence). CDR3 region: CASSLDQTNEKLFF. As DNA, the CDR3 is TGTGCCAGCAGTTTAGACCAGACTAATGAAAAACTGTTTTTT.

The chain employs TRBV4-1 and TRBJ1-6; D is ambiguous. Germline CDR1 is MGHRA and CDR2 is YSYEKL. This CDR3 comprises 13 residues. The V gene lost 0 bases and the J gene lost 9 bases, with 6 bases spanning the gap. As DNA, the CDR3 is TGCGCCAGCAGCCAAGATTCGGCTTCACCCCTCCACTTT. This encodes CASSQDSASPLHF.

This clone was observed a handful of times. This chain uses TRBV14 with TRBJ1-1; D is undetermined. With 7 bases removed from V and 3 bases from J, the gap between germline ends came to 12 bases. The CDR3 has 13 residues. CDR1 and CDR2 from the germline V gene are SGHDN and FVKESK. In nucleotides, the CDR3 is TGTGCCAGCACGCCGACTGGATACACTGAAGCTTTCTTT. Residues: CASTPTGYTEAFF. Together with reference TRBV14 and TRBJ1-1, the CDR3 gives the full variable domain: EAGVTQFPSHSVIEKGQTVTLRCDPISGHDNLYWYRRVMGKEIKFLLHFVKESKQDESGMPNNRFLAERTGGTYSTLKVQPAELEDSGVYFCASTPTGYTEAFFGQGTRLTVV.

V and J are TRBV6-5 and TRBJ1-2; no firm D call. V was trimmed by 5 bases and J by 8 bases, leaving 21 bases between them. Per germline, CDR1 MNHEY and CDR2 SVGAGI. The CDR3 contains 15 residues. The CDR3 nucleotides read TGTGCCAGCAGTCAAACACCCCCTGAGGGCGGAGGCTACACCTTC. Protein sequence: CASSQTPPEGGGYTF.

Written as DNA, the CDR3 is TGCGCCAGCAGCCAGGTGCTGGGGAGCTCCTACGAGCAGTACTTC. It is translated as CASSQVLGSSYEQYF. This chain joins TRBV4-3 and TRBJ2-7; TRBD2 might be the D (5 bases). Trimming pared 3 bases from V and 0 bases from J, leaving 12 bases between. CDR1 LGHNA and CDR2 YSLEER come from the germline V gene. The CDR3 runs to 15 residues.

Points on this clone: At one boundary the junction diverges from the germline segment, which might be a read error. CDR3: CVWSVLGGVGEKLFF. The CDR3 DNA is TGTGTCTGGAGTGTACTGGGGGGTGTCGGGGAAAAACTGTTTTTT. V is TRBV30 and J is TRBJ1-4, with D possibly TRBD1 on 5 matching bases. Per the germline V gene, CDR1 is GTSNPN and CDR2 is SVGIG (reference sequence). The CDR3 spans 15 residues.

This chain links TRBV2 with TRBJ2-3; D is tentatively TRBD1 or TRBD2 (5 bases each). V gave up 11 bases and J gave up 9 bases, with 21 bases separating them. This CDR3 has 13 residues. Germline V lookup: CDR1 SNHLY, CDR2 FYNNEI. The CDR3 spells CASYPAGTGTQYF. CDR3 coding DNA: TGTGCCTCCTACCCCGCCGGGACCGGAACGCAGTATTTT.

V and J are TRBV9 and TRBJ2-7; TRBD1 is a possible D gene (6 bases). The germline V gene encodes CDR1 SGDLS and CDR2 YYNGEE. This CDR3 contains 13 residues. Trimming cost V 3 bases and J 5 bases, with 12 bases left between them. The CDR3 is CASSAQGTDEQYF. CDR3 coding DNA: TGTGCCAGCAGCGCCCAGGGGACGGACGAGCAGTACTTC.

This clone showed up just once. V and J are TRBV9 and TRBJ1-2; D may be TRBD1 (6 bases). The CDR3 loop spans 14 amino acids. Per the germline V gene, CDR1 is SGDLS and CDR2 is YYNGEE. V was clipped by 3 bases and J by 3 bases, with 12 bases between them. The DNA for the CDR3 is TGTGCCAGCAGCGCGATGCAGGGGCACTATGGCTACACCTTC. The encoded protein is CASSAMQGHYGYTF.

The rearrangement links TRBV23-1 to TRBJ1-6; D gene uncertain. TRBV23-1 is marked as an open reading frame, function uncertain. V dropped 3 bases and J dropped 11 bases, with 14 bases sitting between them. The CDR3 extends over 14 amino acids. CDR3 DNA sequence: TGCGCCAGCAGTCAGGGGAGGGATAGTCCACCCCTCCACTTT. Translating it yields CASSQGRDSPPLHF.

The chain joins TRBV30 to TRBJ2-7; D may be TRBD2 (5 bases). Between the trimmed V and J ends, which lost 3 bases and 6 bases, there was a span of 12 bases. The germline gives CDR1 GTSNPN, CDR2 SVGIG (reference sequence). This CDR3 contains 12 residues. In DNA form, the CDR3 reads TGTGCCTGGAGGCGGGTGGTTGGCGAGCAGTACTTC. Translating it yields CAWRRVVGEQYF.

This clone showed up just once. An end of the junction differs from the germline gene, which may be a read error. The CDR3: CASSANLKETQYF. In DNA, the CDR3 is TGTGCCAGCAGCGCGAATCTTAAAGAGACCCAGTACTTC. This rearrangement joins TRBV5-1 to TRBJ2-5; D is unclear. Germline CDR1 SGHRS, CDR2 YFSETQ. The CDR3 runs to 13 residues.

V and J are TRBV27 and TRBJ2-5, with D uncertain. Germline CDR1 reads MNHEY; CDR2 reads SMNVEV (reference sequence). There are 13 residues in the CDR3. V lost 1 base, J lost 0 bases, and 3 bases lay in between. DNA of the CDR3: TGTGCCAGCAGTTTATGGCACCAAGAGACCCAGTACTTC. This encodes CASSLWHQETQYF.

The chain links TRBV27 to TRBJ1-6; D gene uncertain. With 8 bases removed from V and 9 bases from J, the gap between germline ends came to 14 bases. Germline-derived CDR1 and CDR2 are MNHEY and SMNVEV (reference sequence). This CDR3 region has 13 residues. CDR3 DNA: TGTGCCAGCGGGTTTGGGAATCGTTCACCCCTCCACTTT. Encoded protein: CASGFGNRSPLHF.

This chain uses TRBV7-3 with TRBJ2-7; 9 nucleotides match TRBD1. This CDR3 has 13 residues. The germline V gene has CDR1 SGHTA and CDR2 FQGTGA. After removal of 5 bases from V and 3 bases from J, the junction contained 2 bases not matched to a gene. Written as DNA, the CDR3 is TGTGCCAGCAGCAGGGGACAGGGCTACGAGCAGTACTTC. Translating it yields CASSRGQGYEQYF.

V and J are TRBV19 and TRBJ2-5; TRBD1 aligns across 8 bases. Germline V gene lookup returns CDR1 LNHDA and CDR2 SQIVND (reference sequence). The CDR3 runs 15 residues. The J segment lost 1 base and the V segment lost 4 bases, leaving 5 bases of the junction unmatched. The DNA for the CDR3 is TGTGCCAGTAGTACCGGACAGGGAGCCCAAGAGACCCAGTACTTC. It yields the protein CASSTGQGAQETQYF. The full variable domain, with the rest looked up from reference TRBV19 and TRBJ2-5, is DGGITQSPKYLFRKEGQNVTLSCEQNLNHDAMYWYRQDPGQGLRLIYYSQIVNDFQKGDIAEGYSVSREKKESFPLTVTSAQKNPTAFYLCASSTGQGAQETQYFGPGTRLLVL.

The V call is TRBV6-6, the J call TRBJ1-5; TRBD1 matches 7 bases. CDR1 is MNHNY and CDR2 is SVGAGI in the germline V gene (reference sequence). The length of the CDR3 is 15 residues. The trim removed 4 bases at V and 4 bases at J, leaving 7 bases unmatched. CDR3 in amino acids: CASSSEDRVNQPQHF. Here the CDR3 DNA reads TGTGCCAGCAGTTCCGAAGACAGGGTGAATCAGCCCCAGCATTTT.

V usage is TRBV5-1 and J usage is TRBJ2-7; 7 nucleotides match TRBD1. J gave up 3 bases and V 0 bases, and 6 bases lay outside the gene matches. There are 15 residues in the CDR3. In germline, CDR1 is SGHRS, CDR2 YFSETQ. Written as DNA, the CDR3 is TGCGCCAGCAGCTTGGAAGGGGGCATCGTCTACGAGCAGTACTTC. Amino acids: CASSLEGGIVYEQYF.

The rearrangement uses TRBV6-5 and TRBJ2-5; no clear D. This CDR3 region has 13 residues. CDR1 and CDR2 (germline): MNHEY, SVGAGI. The V end lost 2 bases, the J end lost 2 bases, and 6 bases lay between the germline ends. CDR3 in DNA: TGTGCCAGCAGTTACAGTATTCAAGAGACCCAGTACTTC. This gives the protein CASSYSIQETQYF.